This passage covers 22 T cell receptor beta chains from one sample sequenced in a study of blood T cell repertoires in COVID-19. Using immunoSEQ multiplex PCR, the repertoire was profiled, and TCRdb retains in-frame clones only, with some absent. This table has approximately 190,000 clones, around 84% appearing once. The sequenced sample was peripheral blood. Source of these receptors: a man in his thirties or forties with active or convalescent COVID-19.

The rearrangement links TRBV28 to TRBJ2-1, with D maybe TRBD2 (6 bases). Germline lookup yields CDR1 MDHEN and CDR2 SYDVKM. V was clipped by 7 bases and J by 6 bases, with 16 bases between them. The CDR3 totals 14 residues. CDR3 DNA: TGTGCCAGCACACGTGGGGGGATTCTCAATGAGCAGTTCTTC. Translated, it gives CASTRGGILNEQFF.

This clone was observed a few times. A read error may produce the germline difference seen at one junction end. The chain recombines TRBV5-4 with TRBJ2-6; tentatively, D is TRBD2 (7 bases). Germline V CDR1 and CDR2: SGHNT, YYREEE (reference sequence). The CDR3 is made up of 19 amino acids. The DNA of the CDR3 is TGTGCCCGCAGAAAAACGACCGGGGGGCCCCCCTCTGGGGCCAACGTCCTGACTTTC. Its protein is CARRKTTGGPPSGANVLTF.

This clone showed up just once. This rearrangement joins TRBV18 to TRBJ2-1; TRBD2 matches 10 bases. Germline V lookup: CDR1 KGHSH, CDR2 LQKENI. The CDR3 extends over 17 amino acids. J gave up 7 bases and V 2 bases, and 11 bases lay outside the gene matches. CDR3 in amino acids: CASSPNPGLARGNEQFF. CDR3 nucleotide sequence: TGTGCCAGCTCACCAAACCCGGGACTAGCGAGGGGAAATGAGCAGTTCTTC.

This clone was seen just once. The gene calls are TRBV6-1 and TRBJ1-2, with D possibly matching TRBD1 (6 bases). The CDR3 covers 18 residues. Germline V gives CDR1 MNHNS, CDR2 SASEGT. The ends were cut back, 1 base at V and 2 bases at J, with 20 bases in the middle. The DNA of the CDR3 is TGTGCCAGCAGTGAAGACGCCAGACTATTACAGGGAAACTATGGCTACACCTTC. Amino acid sequence: CASSEDARLLQGNYGYTF.

J is TRBJ1-3 and V is TRBV18; D ambiguous. The CDR3 length is 16 residues. CDR1 is KGHSH, CDR2 LQKENI, per germline. Deletions cut 2 bases from V and 0 bases from J, with 11 bases between. The CDR3 reads CASSPGSINSGNTIYF. In nucleotides, the CDR3 is TGTGCCAGCTCACCAGGTAGCATCAACTCTGGAAACACCATATATTTT.

This clone was recorded a few times. The chain couples TRBV7-6 to TRBJ1-2; TRBD1 aligns across 11 bases. The CDR3 is 18 residues long. Germline V gene data show CDR1 as SGHVS and CDR2 as FNYEAQ. V was pared by 0 bases and J by 8 bases, with 14 bases of the junction left unmatched. The CDR3 spells CASSLALARDRGMGGYTF. The CDR3 DNA is TGTGCCAGCAGCTTAGCCCTAGCCCGGGACAGGGGGATGGGGGGCTACACCTTC.

This chain connects TRBV28 to TRBJ2-7; 9 positions match TRBD1. Per the germline V gene, CDR1 is MDHEN and CDR2 is SYDVKM. The CDR3 loop spans 16 amino acids. J was trimmed by 3 bases and V by 6 bases; bases with no gene match: 12. CDR3 nucleotide sequence: TGTGCCAGCAGCCGAGCCACCGGGACAGGGAACTACGAGCAGTACGTC. This encodes CASSRATGTGNYEQYV.

This chain uses TRBV27 with TRBJ2-7; maybe TRBD1 (6 bases). Trimming took off 3 bases at V and 1 base at J, with 13 bases between the two ends. CDR3 length: 15 amino acids. Germline V gene sequence: CDR1 MNHEY, CDR2 SMNVEV (reference sequence). In DNA form, the CDR3 reads TGTGCCAGCAGTTTGGAGCAGGGGTCTTCCTACGAGCAGTACTTC. Encoded protein: CASSLEQGSSYEQYF.

V is TRBV29-1 and J is TRBJ2-5, with 7 bases matching TRBD1. This CDR3 has 12 residues. V was clipped by 8 bases and J by 3 bases; unmatched bases: 6. The germline V gene has CDR1 SQVTM and CDR2 ANQGSEA. The CDR3 spells CSLRGGEETQYF. In nucleotides, the CDR3 is TGCAGCCTCCGAGGGGGCGAAGAGACCCAGTACTTC.

This clone was detected only a few times. The chain joins TRBV9 to TRBJ1-5; weak D call: TRBD1 (5 bases). The CDR3 extends over 14 amino acids. CDR1 is SGDLS, CDR2 YYNGEE, per germline. The ends were cut back, 4 bases at V and 3 bases at J, with 11 bases in the middle. The CDR3: CASSPQGFNQPQHF. As DNA, the CDR3 is TGTGCCAGCAGCCCCCAGGGCTTCAATCAGCCCCAGCATTTT.

The chain carries TRBV2 and TRBJ2-5, with 9 bases lining up with TRBD2. Germline trimming cut 6 bases from V and 2 bases from J; bases unmatched to any gene: 7. Per the germline V gene, CDR1 is SNHLY and CDR2 is FYNNEI. CDR3 length: 15 residues. DNA of the CDR3: TGTGCCAGCAGACCCTCGAGCGGGGGGCAAGAGACCCAGTACTTC. It codes for CASRPSSGGQETQYF.

The V and J genes are TRBV9 and TRBJ2-2; no clear D gene. Looked up from germline, CDR1 is SGDLS and CDR2 is YYNGEE. The CDR3 extends over 13 amino acids. Trimming stripped 1 base from V and 2 bases from J, with 3 bases between. CDR3 residues: CASSVQNTGELFF. Written as DNA, the CDR3 is TGTGCCAGCAGCGTACAAAACACCGGGGAGCTGTTTTTT.

The J gene is TRBJ1-1, the V gene TRBV7-9; 10 positions agree with TRBD1. The CDR3 has 17 amino acids. V gave up 5 bases and J gave up 1 base; unmatched junction bases: 10. Germline V lookup: CDR1 SEHNR, CDR2 FQNEAQ (reference sequence). The CDR3 nucleotides are TGTGCCAGCAGCCCGCAACCGGGACAGGGGTGGAACACTGAAGCTTTCTTT. Translated, it gives CASSPQPGQGWNTEAFF. The full variable domain, rest sourced from reference TRBV7-9 and TRBJ1-1, is DTGVSQNPRHKITKRGQNVTFRCDPISEHNRLYWYRQTLGQGPEFLTYFQNEAQLEKSRLLSDRFSAERPKGSFSTLEIQRTEQGDSAMYLCASSPQPGQGWNTEAFFGQGTRLTVV.

The rearrangement links TRBV10-2 to TRBJ1-4; TRBD1 matches at 7 bases. The CDR3 runs 16 residues. CDR1 is WSHSY, CDR2 SAAADI, per germline. V lost 3 bases and J lost 4; bases outside the gene matches: 8. The CDR3, as DNA: TGCGCCAGCAGTGAAGGAGGGGGCGAGGGTAATGAAAAACTGTTTTTT. Protein: CASSEGGGEGNEKLFF.

This rearrangement joins TRBV28 to TRBJ1-2; D unclear. Per germline, CDR1 MDHEN and CDR2 SYDVKM. The CDR3 totals 13 residues. The V and J ends lost 2 bases and 6 bases respectively, with 10 bases between them. DNA for the CDR3: TGTGCCAGCAGTTTACTTAGCAGAAATGGCTACACCTTC. This sequence encodes CASSLLSRNGYTF.

The chain combines TRBV6-5 with TRBJ1-2, with D perhaps matching TRBD1 (5 bases). Trimming cost V 6 bases and J 8 bases, with 22 bases left between them. The CDR3 extends over 15 amino acids. The germline gives CDR1 MNHEY, CDR2 SVGAGI. The CDR3 nucleotides are TGTGCCAGCAGCCGAATGCTAGGGGCCTCGGGCGGCTACACCTTC. This codes for CASSRMLGASGGYTF.

The chain combines TRBV27 with TRBJ2-3; D is uncertain. Deletions cut 7 bases from V and 0 bases from J, with 5 bases between. Germline values: CDR1 MNHEY, CDR2 SMNVEV (reference sequence). The CDR3 is 12 residues long. The CDR3 bases are TGTGCCAGCATGAGTAGCACAGATACGCAGTATTTT. Amino acids: CASMSSTDTQYF.

DNA for the CDR3: TGTGCCAGCAGCCCCCGGACTAGCGGGGGGGACTACAATGAGCAGTTCTTC. Protein sequence: CASSPRTSGGDYNEQFF. V is TRBV21-1 and J is TRBJ2-1; TRBD2, the D gene given by the table, was not confirmed from the DNA. TRBV21-1 is a documented pseudogene. This CDR3 is built from 17 residues.

This clone came up once. The genes are TRBV7-9 and TRBJ1-2; unclear D gene. Looked up from germline, CDR1 is SEHNR and CDR2 is FQNEAQ (reference sequence). CDR3 length: 15 amino acids. The V and J ends lost 5 bases and 2 bases respectively, with 15 bases between them. The CDR3 loop reads CASSIASTRNYGYTF. Here the CDR3 DNA reads TGTGCCAGCAGCATTGCGTCGACAAGAAACTATGGCTACACCTTC.

The chain carries TRBV10-3 and TRBJ2-7; 7 bases agree with TRBD1. The V segment lost 2 bases and the J segment 0 bases; nucleotides outside the gene matches: 7. The CDR3 is 16 amino acids. Looked up from germline, CDR1 is ENHRY and CDR2 is SYGVKD. The CDR3 spells CAISENGRGNSYEQYV. Here the CDR3 DNA reads TGTGCCATCAGTGAGAACGGCAGGGGGAACTCCTACGAGCAGTACGTC.

A single count supports this clone. V and J are TRBV9 and TRBJ2-3, with 8 nucleotides matching TRBD2. The CDR3 is 17 residues long. The V and J ends lost 3 bases and 1 base, in that order; junction bases with no gene match: 10. Germline CDR1 SGDLS, CDR2 YYNGEE. This CDR3 is CASSAQLLAGGTDTQYF. The CDR3 DNA reads TGTGCCAGCAGCGCCCAACTGCTAGCGGGTGGCACAGATACGCAGTATTTT.

The chain combines TRBV2 with TRBJ1-2; 9 bases align to TRBD1. Trimming cost V 9 bases and J 4 bases; bases outside gene matches: 15. This CDR3 is built from 16 residues. Germline-derived CDR1 and CDR2 are SNHLY and FYNNEI. CDR3 coding DNA: TGTGCCAGTCGACCGGGACAGGGTCCTTTAGGCTATGGCTACACCTTC. Protein sequence: CASRPGQGPLGYGYTF.